Presented here are 8 T cell receptor beta chains from one specimen sequenced in a study of T cell repertoires in cytomegalovirus infection. TCRdb redid the calling of the reads with MiXCR, one entry per CDR3 protein. Of about 310,000 distinct CDR3 sequences detected, around 25% appear once; the ten largest clones hold about an eighth. These TCRs are of unknown antigen specificity. This material consisted of cultured PBMCs, taken from culture after CMV antigen stimulation. The receptors come from a human donor in good health (CMV status not recorded). Some clones in this sample may be carry-over from other donors' samples.

The rearrangement links TRBV15 to TRBJ2-5; tentative D call: TRBD1 (5 bases). The V end lost 1 base, the J end lost 2 bases, and 17 bases lay between the germline ends. Germline V gives CDR1 LNHNV, CDR2 YYDKDF (reference sequence). This CDR3 has 17 amino acids. For the CDR3, the DNA is TGTGCCACCAGCAGAGGTTGGGTAGAAGGGGCACAAGAGACCCAGTACTTC. It is translated as CATSRGWVEGAQETQYF.

This chain links TRBV27 with TRBJ1-2; 8 nucleotides agree with TRBD1. The CDR3 extends over 13 amino acids. V lost 9 bases and J lost 6; bases outside the gene matches: 9. CDR1 and CDR2 from the germline V gene are MNHEY and SMNVEV (reference sequence). As DNA, the CDR3 is TGTGCCAGTGGTGAACAGGGGGTAGATGGCTACACCTTC. Translated, it gives CASGEQGVDGYTF.

V is TRBV6-5 and J is TRBJ2-7, with no clear D. V dropped 5 bases and J dropped 1 base, with 24 bases sitting between them. CDR1 is MNHEY, CDR2 SVGAGI, per germline. The CDR3 spans 18 residues. The DNA of the CDR3 is TGTGCCAGCAGTACATCGGTGTCGGATCTCCCCATATCCTACGAGCAGTACGTC. It translates to CASSTSVSDLPISYEQYV.

V gene TRBV28 combines with J gene TRBJ2-1; the D call may be TRBD1 or TRBD2 (7 bases each). V dropped 7 bases and J dropped 9 bases, with 19 bases sitting between them. The CDR3 contains 14 residues. The germline CDR1 and CDR2 sequences are MDHEN and SYDVKM. This CDR3 is CASIQGGPAGEQFF. The CDR3 DNA follows: TGTGCCAGCATCCAGGGGGGGCCCGCAGGTGAGCAGTTCTTC.

The gene calls are TRBV6-2 or TRBV6-3 and TRBJ1-1; possibly TRBD1 for D (5 bases). The V end lost 4 bases, the J end lost 5 bases, and 17 bases lay between the germline ends. The CDR3 runs 15 residues. Germline V gene lookup returns CDR1 MNHEY and CDR2 SVGEGT. The CDR3 loop reads CASSFYQGRGTEAFF. CDR3 nucleotide sequence: TGTGCCAGCAGTTTCTACCAGGGAAGAGGGACTGAAGCTTTCTTT.

This clonotype has a count of ten or more. The genes are TRBV7-9 and TRBJ2-1, with 9 bases aligning to TRBD2. With V trimmed by 5 bases and J by 5 bases, 7 bases remained unmatched. Germline V gene lookup returns CDR1 SEHNR and CDR2 FQNEAQ (reference sequence). This CDR3 region has 15 residues. CDR3 residues: CASSRSGSGDNEQFF. DNA for the CDR3: TGTGCCAGCAGCCGTAGCGGGAGTGGGGACAATGAGCAGTTCTTC.

This clonotype came up once. The chain carries TRBV4-1 and TRBJ1-1; maybe TRBD1 (6 bases). The CDR3 has 14 amino acids. Germline CDR1 MGHRA, CDR2 YSYEKL. V was trimmed by 1 base and J by 3 bases, leaving 9 bases between them. The CDR3 region is CASSQGGGYTEAFF. CDR3 sequence (DNA): TGCGCCAGCAGCCAAGGGGGGGGCTACACTGAAGCTTTCTTT.

The CDR3 nucleotides read TGTGCCAGCAGACGAGGGGGGCTTAGCTCCTACAATGAGCAGTTCTTC. This codes for CASRRGGLSSYNEQFF. The chain couples TRBV5-6 to TRBJ2-1; the D call may be TRBD1 or TRBD2 (6 bases each). CDR1 and CDR2 (germline): SGHDT, YYEEEE. CDR3 length: 16 residues. V lost 5 bases, J lost 0 bases, and 15 bases lay in between.